These 21 T cell receptor beta chains share one sample of origin, sequenced in a study of post-analysis software for immune sequencing data. The TCR beta cDNA libraries carried unique molecular identifiers. Via MiXCR, TCRdb re-called the PCR reads, giving one row per CDR3 protein. Of about 260,000 distinct CDR3 sequences listed, 30% to 45% are singletons. Study results and caveats: The study found TRBV5-6, TRBV5-1 and TRBV20-1 among five TRBV segments more frequent in patients than controls.

Antigen specificity for these receptors is unknown. Sequencing was performed on blood. The source of these receptors is a girl between 10 and 17 years old with multiple sclerosis.

V usage is TRBV7-9 and J usage is TRBJ1-1; D unclear. In germline, CDR1 is SEHNR, CDR2 FQNEAQ (reference sequence). CDR3 length equals 13 residues. V was shortened by 7 bases and J by 0 bases, with 9 bases between the two germline ends. The CDR3 DNA follows: TGTGCCAGCAAGGACCAAATGAACACTGAAGCTTTCTTT. Its translation: CASKDQMNTEAFF.

The table lists this clonotype with many counts. V gene TRBV7-3 combines with J gene TRBJ2-1; 7 nucleotides match TRBD2. J was trimmed by 4 bases and V by 2 bases; bases with no gene match: 14. The germline V gene has CDR1 SGHTA and CDR2 FQGTGA. The CDR3 runs to 18 residues. The CDR3 sequence is CASSLRGRDYVPYNEQFF. The CDR3 DNA reads TGTGCCAGCAGCTTACGTGGCAGGGACTACGTCCCATACAATGAGCAGTTCTTC. Variable domain in full (rest from reference TRBV7-3 and TRBJ2-1): GAGVSQTPSNKVTEKGKYVELRCDPISGHTALYWYRQSLGQGPEFLIYFQGTGAADDSGLPNDRFFAVRPEGSVSTLKIQRTERGDSAVYLCASSLRGRDYVPYNEQFFGPGTRLTVL.

This clonotype was seen at least ten times. This chain uses TRBV20-1 with TRBJ2-1, with D perhaps matching TRBD1 (5 bases). The CDR3 runs 12 residues. V lost 0 bases and J lost 8, with 8 bases in between. Germline CDR1 is DFQATT and CDR2 is SNEGSKA (reference sequence). CDR3 DNA: TGCAGTGCTAGAGAGGGGCCGGATGAGCAGTTCTTC. Translation: CSAREGPDEQFF.

The chain is built from TRBV28 and TRBJ2-1; 8 bases line up with TRBD1. There are 15 residues in the CDR3. Germline lookup yields CDR1 MDHEN and CDR2 SYDVKM. The J segment lost 10 bases and the V segment lost 3 bases, leaving 11 bases of the junction unmatched. CDR3 DNA: TGTGCCAGCAGTTTTAGGGTGCAGGGGGCGGTGGAGCAGTTCTTC. Its protein product is CASSFRVQGAVEQFF.

This clonotype was detected ten times or more. The chain uses TRBV11-2 and TRBJ2-3; TRBD2 aligns across 10 bases. The CDR3 extends over 19 amino acids. Trimming took 1 base from V and 0 from J; bases not matched to a gene: 10. CDR1 is SGHAT and CDR2 is FQNNGV in the germline V gene. CDR3 sequence: CASSLAPSPLAGSTDTQYF. The CDR3, as DNA: TGTGCCAGCAGCTTAGCCCCCTCCCCACTAGCGGGAAGCACAGATACGCAGTATTTT.

This clonotype was found many times. V usage is TRBV20-1 and J usage is TRBJ1-6, with no clear D. Trimming stripped 5 bases from V and 2 bases from J, with 7 bases between. This CDR3 is 13 amino acids long. Germline V gene data show CDR1 as DFQATT and CDR2 as SNEGSKA (reference sequence). CDR3 amino acids: CSAGSTYNSPLHF. Written as DNA, the CDR3 is TGCAGTGCTGGAAGTACCTATAATTCACCCCTCCACTTT.

A word on this clonotype: It may be a read error: a sequence one base away is much more abundant. The chain has TRBV24-1 and TRBJ2-1, with D tentatively TRBD1 (6 bases). Per germline, CDR1 KGHDR and CDR2 SFDVKD. CDR3 length equals 15 residues. Trimming stripped 3 bases from V and 6 bases from J, with 14 bases between. The CDR3 sequence: CATSDRPQGRNEQFF. In DNA, the CDR3 is TGTGCCACCAGTGATCGCCCCCAGGGGCGCAATGAGCAGTTCTTC.

On this clonotype: With a much larger clone just one base away, this may be a read error. This chain connects TRBV11-2 to TRBJ1-2; D is unclear. The CDR3 runs 15 residues. Per the germline V gene, CDR1 is SGHAT and CDR2 is FQNNGV. V gave up 2 bases and J gave up 6 bases, with 16 bases separating them. The CDR3 here is CASSLQALGHHGYTF. The CDR3 region has the DNA TGTGCCAGCAGCTTACAAGCCCTAGGTCACCATGGCTACACCTTC. The full variable domain, its missing parts supplied by reference TRBV11-2 and TRBJ1-2, is EAGVAQSPRYKIIEKRQSVAFWCNPISGHATLYWYQQILGQGPKLLIQFQNNGVVDDSQLPKDRFSAERLKGVDSTLKIQPAKLEDSAVYLCASSLQALGHHGYTFGSGTRLTVV.

There are many counts of this clonotype. The chain couples TRBV20-1 to TRBJ2-1; 12 nucleotides match TRBD2. Germline V gene data show CDR1 as DFQATT and CDR2 as SNEGSKA (reference sequence). CDR3 size: 15 residues. After removal of 5 bases from V and 5 bases from J, the junction contained 7 bases not matched to a gene. The CDR3 region is CSARSSGGANNEQFF. In DNA, the CDR3 is TGCAGTGCTCGTTCTAGCGGGGGGGCCAACAATGAGCAGTTCTTC.

The V and J genes are TRBV12-3 or TRBV12-4 and TRBJ1-1; D gene uncertain. The CDR3 has 14 residues. V lost 8 bases and J lost 3, with 16 bases in between. In DNA, the CDR3 is TGTGCCAGCCTGCAACACTCCCGGTACACTGAAGCTTTCTTT. Protein sequence: CASLQHSRYTEAFF.

This clonotype was observed at least ten times. The chain links TRBV5-1 to TRBJ2-2, with 7 nucleotides matching TRBD2. The germline CDR1 and CDR2 sequences are SGHRS and YFSETQ. The CDR3 is 15 residues long. V was pared by 4 bases and J by 4 bases, with 7 bases of the junction left unmatched. CDR3 residues: CASSTGGPTTGELFF. CDR3 bases: TGCGCCAGCAGCACGGGGGGACCCACCACCGGGGAGCTGTTTTTT.

This chain links TRBV28 with TRBJ1-4; 8 nucleotides line up with TRBD1. Germline loops: CDR1 MDHEN, CDR2 SYDVKM. The CDR3 is made up of 16 amino acids. With 4 bases clipped from V and 1 base from J, the junction kept 5 bases outside the gene matches. CDR3 sequence reads: CASSYLGTGTNEKLFF. DNA of the CDR3: TGTGCCAGCAGTTACTTGGGGACAGGAACTAATGAAAAACTGTTTTTT.

The chain recombines TRBV4-3 with TRBJ2-3, with D perhaps matching TRBD2 (5 bases). CDR3 length: 18 residues. Germline assignment: CDR1 LGHNA and CDR2 YSLEER. V dropped 2 bases and J dropped 2 bases, with 20 bases sitting between them. The CDR3 reads CASSQTPPRGYDTDTQYF. The DNA of the CDR3 is TGCGCCAGCAGCCAAACCCCTCCCCGGGGTTACGACACAGATACGCAGTATTTT.

As concerns this clonotype: A much larger clone lies a single base off, so this may be a read error. This chain uses TRBV5-1 with TRBJ1-5, with D hard to call. Germline-derived CDR1 and CDR2 are SGHRS and YFSETQ. The CDR3 is made up of 13 amino acids. CDR3 protein: CAGSEDGHQPQHF. The CDR3 region has the DNA TGCGCCGGCAGCGAGGACGGGCATCAGCCCCAGCATTTT.

This clonotype was found many times. The rearrangement uses TRBV2 and TRBJ2-5; D gene ambiguous. V shed 7 bases and J shed 5 bases, with 8 bases lying between them. CDR1 is SNHLY and CDR2 is FYNNEI in the germline V gene. The CDR3 runs 11 residues. This CDR3 is CASKRVETQYF. DNA of the CDR3: TGTGCCAGCAAACGGGTGGAGACCCAGTACTTC.

The CDR3 is CSAKSGPAWGTEAFF. The DNA of the CDR3 is TGCAGTGCTAAGTCGGGGCCCGCCTGGGGCACTGAAGCTTTCTTT. The chain links TRBV20-1 to TRBJ1-1; possible D gene TRBD1, 5 bases. This CDR3 is built from 15 residues. Trimming removed 4 bases from V and 4 bases from J, with 19 bases in between. Germline CDR1 is DFQATT and CDR2 is SNEGSKA (reference sequence).

Remarks on this clonotype: A much larger clone sits a single nucleotide away, making a read error possible. The rearrangement uses TRBV29-1 and TRBJ2-5; D may be TRBD2 (6 bases). The CDR3 has 19 residues. Deletions cut 2 bases from V and 11 bases from J, with 36 bases between. Per germline, CDR1 SQVTM and CDR2 ANQGSEA. The CDR3 here is CSVEIRQEIAEGSYNEQYF. CDR3 DNA sequence: TGCAGCGTTGAAATCCGGCAGGAGATAGCGGAAGGCTCCTACAATGAGCAGTACTTC.

On this clonotype itself: Being one base from a much bigger clone, this may be a read error. The chain links TRBV20-1 to TRBJ1-4, with 10 bases matching TRBD1. CDR3 length: 13 amino acids. V lost 5 bases to trimming and J lost 8 bases; unmatched junction nucleotides: 5. CDR1 DFQATT and CDR2 SNEGSKA come from the germline V gene (reference sequence). In nucleotides, the CDR3 is TGCAGTGCTGGGGACAGGGGTCGCGAAAAACTGTTTTTT. As protein: CSAGDRGREKLFF.

The chain joins TRBV6-5 to TRBJ2-7, with TRBD1 matching 9 bases. The DNA end favors TRBJ2-5, so the J call may be wrong. Germline CDR1 MNHEY, CDR2 SVGAGI. CDR3 length: 18 residues. The CDR3, as DNA: TGTGCCAGCAGGTTAACAGGGGGCAGCTACTACACCCAAGAGACCCAGTACTTC. It specifies CASRLTGGSYYTQETQYF.

There are many counts of this clonotype. The chain links TRBV7-9 to TRBJ2-5; D not certain. The V gene lost 6 bases and the J gene lost 1 base, with 12 bases spanning the gap. The CDR3 consists of 14 residues. Germline-derived CDR1 and CDR2 are SEHNR and FQNEAQ (reference sequence). The CDR3 DNA sequence: TGTGCCAGCAGACCCACGAGCAGCCAAGAGACCCAGTACTTC. As protein: CASRPTSSQETQYF.

Worth noting for this clonotype: A much bigger clone sits one base away, suggesting this may be a read error. The chain recombines TRBV10-3 with TRBJ2-1; tentative D call: TRBD2 (6 bases). Germline values: CDR1 ENHRY, CDR2 SYGVKD. CDR3 size: 14 residues. The CDR3, as DNA: TGTGCCTTCAGTTCCGGGGGAGTAAACAATGAGCAGTTCTTC. The encoded protein is CAFSSGGVNNEQFF.